The rows below give T cell receptor beta chains drawn from one sample of a study of Graves' ophthalmopathy and Graves' hyperthyroidism. TCRdb re-called the multiplex PCR reads through MiXCR, storing one row per CDR3 protein. The sample holds more than 550,000 distinct CDR3 sequences; about 38% are singletons and the top ten take more than 2.5%. Input material: peripheral blood. The source is an adult man with Graves' ophthalmopathy. The CDR3 runs from the conserved cysteine through the conserved F or W. D genes are given only for firm matches. Clone sizes are given selectively: once, few, many, or a class where the clone is expanded.

DNA: TGTGCCAGCAGTTACGGGGAGGGCCGATGGGAGACCCAGTACTTC
CDR3: CASSYGEGRWETQYF
length: 15
J: TRBJ2-5
size: -
D: TRBD2
V: TRBV11-3

DNA: TGTGCCAGCAGCTCAATCCGGGCCTTAACCGCAGATACGCAGTATTTT
CDR3: CASSSIRALTADTQYF
length: 16
J: TRBJ2-3
size: -
D: -
V: TRBV11-1

DNA: TGTGCCAGCAGTGAGGGGGCAGGGAATTATGGCTACACCTTC
CDR3: CASSEGAGNYGYTF
length: 14
J: TRBJ1-2
size: few
D: -
V: TRBV25-1

DNA: TGTGCCAGCAGCCAGCGGGGGCCCCAAGAGACCCAGTACTTC
CDR3: CASSQRGPQETQYF
length: 14
J: TRBJ2-5
size: many
D: TRBD2
V: TRBV9

DNA: TGTGCCACCAGTGGAAAGGGACGGAGGGCGAATGAGCAGTTCTTC
CDR3: CATSGKGRRANEQFF
length: 15
J: TRBJ2-1
size: many
D: -
V: TRBV24-1

DNA: TGTGCCAGCAGTACCCTCAAGAACACTGAAGCTTTCTTT
CDR3: CASSTLKNTEAFF
length: 13
J: TRBJ1-1
size: few
D: -
V: TRBV10-3

DNA: TGTGCCACCAGTGACCAGGGGGCGGCAAACTATGGCTACACCTTC
CDR3: CATSDQGAANYGYTF
length: 15
J: TRBJ1-2
size: -
D: TRBD1
V: TRBV24-1

DNA: TGCGCCAGCAGCCAAGACAGGGAAGAGACCCAGTACTTC
CDR3: CASSQDREETQYF
length: 13
J: TRBJ2-5
size: many
D: -
V: TRBV4-3

DNA: TGTGCCAGTAGTCGGGGGGGTCGACCTAACTATGGCTACACCTTC
CDR3: CASSRGGRPNYGYTF
length: 15
J: TRBJ1-2
size: many
D: -
V: TRBV19

DNA: TGTGCCATCGGGGAAGCGGGTCTTCAGCCCCAGCATTTT
CDR3: CAIGEAGLQPQHF
length: 13
J: TRBJ1-5
size: -
D: -
V: TRBV10-3

DNA: TGCGCCAGCAGCGTTACCAGGACAGGGAAGGACACTGAAGCTTTCTTT
CDR3: CASSVTRTGKDTEAFF
length: 16
J: TRBJ1-1
size: -
D: TRBD1
V: TRBV10-2

DNA: TGTGCCAGCAGCACGGGACAGTTGATAGGCACTGAAGCTTTCTTT
CDR3: CASSTGQLIGTEAFF
length: 15
J: TRBJ1-1
size: many
D: TRBD1
V: TRBV5-8

DNA: TGCGCCAGCAGCCAAGTGGGACAGATAATACCGCCCCAGCATTTT
CDR3: CASSQVGQIIPPQHF
length: 15
J: TRBJ1-5
size: -
D: TRBD1
V: TRBV4-1

DNA: TGTGCCAGCAGTGAAGCACCTGGTTATACCGGGGAGCTGTTTTTT
CDR3: CASSEAPGYTGELFF
length: 15
J: TRBJ2-2
size: -
D: -
V: TRBV10-3

DNA: TGCAGCGTTGAACCTGGTGAACATCCAATCTATGGCTACACCTTC
CDR3: CSVEPGEHPIYGYTF
length: 15
J: TRBJ1-2
size: many
D: -
V: TRBV29-1

DNA: TGCAGTGCCCCCGGGACTTCGAACACTGAAGCTTTCTTT
CDR3: CSAPGTSNTEAFF
length: 13
J: TRBJ1-1
size: few
D: -
V: TRBV20-1

DNA: TGCGCCAGCAGTCAGGGGGCGGATAATTCACCCCTCCACTTT
CDR3: CASSQGADNSPLHF
length: 14
J: TRBJ1-6
size: many
D: TRBD1
V: TRBV5-1

DNA: TGTGCCAGCTCACCAAACGTAGCGAGGATCACTGAAGCTTTCTTT
CDR3: CASSPNVARITEAFF
length: 15
J: TRBJ1-1
size: -
D: -
V: TRBV6-6

DNA: TGTGCCAGCAGCTTACTCAGCGGGAGTCACTCCTACGAGCAGTACTTC
CDR3: CASSLLSGSHSYEQYF
length: 16
J: TRBJ2-7
size: many
D: TRBD2
V: TRBV7-8

DNA: TGTGCCAGCAGTTACCTGCCCCTTAGCTCCTACGAGCAGTACTTC
CDR3: CASSYLPLSSYEQYF
length: 15
J: TRBJ2-7
size: -
D: -
V: TRBV10-3

DNA: TGTGCCAGCAGTGGGGGGACATGGAAGAACACCATATATTTT
CDR3: CASSGGTWKNTIYF
length: 14
J: TRBJ1-3
size: -
D: -
V: TRBV2

DNA: TGTGCCAGCAGAGGGACTAGCTGGTACGAGCAGTACTTC
CDR3: CASRGTSWYEQYF
length: 13
J: TRBJ2-7
size: few
D: TRBD2
V: TRBV12-3/TRBV12-4

DNA: TGTGCCAGCAGTATGACAGGGGCCAATGAGCAGTTCTTC
CDR3: CASSMTGANEQFF
length: 13
J: TRBJ2-1
size: -
D: TRBD1
V: TRBV2

DNA: TGTGCCAGCAGATCGGGGGGGACAGGGAGGTTTTTGCCCACTGAAGCTTTCTTT
CDR3: CASRSGGTGRFLPTEAFF
length: 18
J: TRBJ1-1
size: -
D: TRBD1
V: TRBV7-9

DNA: TGCAGCGGCCGGGACAGACTAAGGAACACTGAAGCTTTCTTT
CDR3: CSGRDRLRNTEAFF
length: 14
J: TRBJ1-1
size: many
D: TRBD1
V: TRBV29-1

DNA: TGTACCAGCAGCCTGACAGCTTCCTACGAGCAGTACTTC
CDR3: CTSSLTASYEQYF
length: 13
J: TRBJ2-7
size: -
D: -
V: TRBV6-5

DNA: TGTGCCATCAGCGCAGGGGCATATGGCTACACCTTC
CDR3: CAISAGAYGYTF
length: 12
J: TRBJ1-2
size: -
D: -
V: TRBV10-3

DNA: TGTGCCAGCAGTTTACTCGAGACCCAGTACTTC
CDR3: CASSLLETQYF
length: 11
J: TRBJ2-5
size: many
D: -
V: TRBV12-3/TRBV12-4

DNA: TGTGCCAGCAGCCCGTACGCAGACAGAGCGCATATCCCCCGGGGGGCCCAGTACTTC
CDR3: CASSPYADRAHIPRGAQYF
length: 19
J: TRBJ2-5
size: many
D: TRBD2
V: TRBV7-6

DNA: TGTGCCAGCACCTCTAGCGGGAGGGCGGAGACCCAGTACTTC
CDR3: CASTSSGRAETQYF
length: 14
J: TRBJ2-5
size: many
D: TRBD2
V: TRBV12-3/TRBV12-4

DNA: TGTGCCAGTAGTATTTCAGGCAGGCTGTTTTTT
CDR3: CASSISGRLFF
length: 11
J: TRBJ1-4
size: -
D: -
V: TRBV19

DNA: TGTGCCAGCAGCCGAGGAGACGGAAACACCGGGGAGCTGTTTTTT
CDR3: CASSRGDGNTGELFF
length: 15
J: TRBJ2-2
size: -
D: -
V: TRBV7-9

DNA: TGTGCCAGCAGTTCCGGACTAGCGGAGTCCTACGAGCAGTACTTC
CDR3: CASSSGLAESYEQYF
length: 15
J: TRBJ2-7
size: -
D: TRBD2
V: TRBV6-6

DNA: TGTGCCAGCAGTTTAGGGCAGGGTTTGGAAAAACTGTTTTTT
CDR3: CASSLGQGLEKLFF
length: 14
J: TRBJ1-4
size: many
D: -
V: TRBV12-3/TRBV12-4

DNA: TGTGCCAGCTGGATCGGGGGGGGACAAGAGACCCAGTACTTC
CDR3: CASWIGGGQETQYF
length: 14
J: TRBJ2-5
size: -
D: TRBD2
V: TRBV2

DNA: TGTGCCAGCAGCGCCGCAGGAAACAGGTGGATAAACACTGAAGCTTTCTTT
CDR3: CASSAAGNRWINTEAFF
length: 17
J: TRBJ1-1
size: once
D: -
V: TRBV9

DNA: TGTGCTAGTGGTTTGTGGGACACTGAAGCTTTCTTT
CDR3: CASGLWDTEAFF
length: 12
J: TRBJ1-1
size: few
D: -
V: TRBV12-5

DNA: TGTGCCAGCAGTTACTCCCGGGGATCCGAGCAGTACTTC
CDR3: CASSYSRGSEQYF
length: 13
J: TRBJ2-7
size: few
D: -
V: TRBV6-5

DNA: TGTGCCAGCAGAGACAGGGGAGGAGCGAACACTGAAGCTTTCTTT
CDR3: CASRDRGGANTEAFF
length: 15
J: TRBJ1-1
size: many
D: TRBD1
V: TRBV2

DNA: TGTGCTAGTGGTGACCCATCACAGGGGCATAATGAAAAACTGTTTTTT
CDR3: CASGDPSQGHNEKLFF
length: 16
J: TRBJ1-4
size: -
D: TRBD1
V: TRBV12-5

DNA: TGTGCCAGCAGCTTAGCACAGGGGCATTCCTACGAGCAGTACTTC
CDR3: CASSLAQGHSYEQYF
length: 15
J: TRBJ2-7
size: many
D: TRBD1
V: TRBV7-9

DNA: TGCGCCAGCACCCAACAGCCGGGGGCGGCCGCTGAAGCTTTCTTT
CDR3: CASTQQPGAAAEAFF
length: 15
J: TRBJ1-1
size: -
D: -
V: TRBV5-1

DNA: TGTGCCAGTAGTATGGGCGCGGACTATCAGCCCCAGCATTTT
CDR3: CASSMGADYQPQHF
length: 14
J: TRBJ1-5
size: many
D: -
V: TRBV19

DNA: TGTGCCAGCAGCCTGGAGGGACAGGTGAACACTGAAGCTTTCTTT
CDR3: CASSLEGQVNTEAFF
length: 15
J: TRBJ1-1
size: many
D: TRBD1
V: TRBV7-6

DNA: TGTGCCAGCAGTGTGGGGACTAGCGGGAGACGGGATGAGCAGTTCTTC
CDR3: CASSVGTSGRRDEQFF
length: 16
J: TRBJ2-1
size: -
D: TRBD2
V: TRBV2

DNA: TGCAGCGTTGGACTAGCGGCCTATGGCTACACCTTC
CDR3: CSVGLAAYGYTF
length: 12
J: TRBJ1-2
size: -
D: -
V: TRBV29-1

DNA: TGTGCCAGCAGCCCCCGACAGGGCTACGAGCAGTACTTC
CDR3: CASSPRQGYEQYF
length: 13
J: TRBJ2-7
size: many
D: TRBD1
V: TRBV7-8

DNA: TGTGCCAGCAGCCAAGTCCAGGGGCGGGCTGGGGCCAACGTCCTGACTTTC
CDR3: CASSQVQGRAGANVLTF
length: 17
J: TRBJ2-6
size: many
D: -
V: TRBV7-2

DNA: TGTGCCAGCAGTGAAGAAGGGTTGGCCGGGGAGCTGTTTTTT
CDR3: CASSEEGLAGELFF
length: 14
J: TRBJ2-2
size: -
D: -
V: TRBV2

DNA: TGTGCCTTAGACAGGGCCTACGAGCAGTACTTC
CDR3: CALDRAYEQYF
length: 11
J: TRBJ2-7
size: -
D: TRBD1
V: TRBV30

DNA: TGTGCCATCGCAGGGAGGACAGGGGAGACCCAGTACTTC
CDR3: CAIAGRTGETQYF
length: 13
J: TRBJ2-5
size: -
D: TRBD1
V: TRBV10-3

DNA: TGTGCCAGCAGCCCGATAAATACGGCCGGGAGAGGCTACACCTTC
CDR3: CASSPINTAGRGYTF
length: 15
J: TRBJ1-2
size: many
D: -
V: TRBV7-2

DNA: TGTGCCAGTAGTATCAGTCACAGCCTAAATTCACCCCTCCACTTT
CDR3: CASSISHSLNSPLHF
length: 15
J: TRBJ1-6
size: -
D: -
V: TRBV7-9